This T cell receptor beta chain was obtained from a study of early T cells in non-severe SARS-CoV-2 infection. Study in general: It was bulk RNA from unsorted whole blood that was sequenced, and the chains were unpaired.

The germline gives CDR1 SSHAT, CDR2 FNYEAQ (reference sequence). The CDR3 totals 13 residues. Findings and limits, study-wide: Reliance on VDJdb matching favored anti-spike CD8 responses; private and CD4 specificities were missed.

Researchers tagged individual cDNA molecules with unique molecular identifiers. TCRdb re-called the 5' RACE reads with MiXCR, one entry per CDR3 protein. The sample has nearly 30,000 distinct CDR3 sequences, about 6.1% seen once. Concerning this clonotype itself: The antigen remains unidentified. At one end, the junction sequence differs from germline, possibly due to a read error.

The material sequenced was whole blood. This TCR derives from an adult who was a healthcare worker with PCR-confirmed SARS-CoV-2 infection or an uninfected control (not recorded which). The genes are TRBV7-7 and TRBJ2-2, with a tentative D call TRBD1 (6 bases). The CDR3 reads CASSSQGTGELFF. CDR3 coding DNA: TGTGCTAGCAGCTCGCAGGGGACCGGGGAGCTGTTTTTT.